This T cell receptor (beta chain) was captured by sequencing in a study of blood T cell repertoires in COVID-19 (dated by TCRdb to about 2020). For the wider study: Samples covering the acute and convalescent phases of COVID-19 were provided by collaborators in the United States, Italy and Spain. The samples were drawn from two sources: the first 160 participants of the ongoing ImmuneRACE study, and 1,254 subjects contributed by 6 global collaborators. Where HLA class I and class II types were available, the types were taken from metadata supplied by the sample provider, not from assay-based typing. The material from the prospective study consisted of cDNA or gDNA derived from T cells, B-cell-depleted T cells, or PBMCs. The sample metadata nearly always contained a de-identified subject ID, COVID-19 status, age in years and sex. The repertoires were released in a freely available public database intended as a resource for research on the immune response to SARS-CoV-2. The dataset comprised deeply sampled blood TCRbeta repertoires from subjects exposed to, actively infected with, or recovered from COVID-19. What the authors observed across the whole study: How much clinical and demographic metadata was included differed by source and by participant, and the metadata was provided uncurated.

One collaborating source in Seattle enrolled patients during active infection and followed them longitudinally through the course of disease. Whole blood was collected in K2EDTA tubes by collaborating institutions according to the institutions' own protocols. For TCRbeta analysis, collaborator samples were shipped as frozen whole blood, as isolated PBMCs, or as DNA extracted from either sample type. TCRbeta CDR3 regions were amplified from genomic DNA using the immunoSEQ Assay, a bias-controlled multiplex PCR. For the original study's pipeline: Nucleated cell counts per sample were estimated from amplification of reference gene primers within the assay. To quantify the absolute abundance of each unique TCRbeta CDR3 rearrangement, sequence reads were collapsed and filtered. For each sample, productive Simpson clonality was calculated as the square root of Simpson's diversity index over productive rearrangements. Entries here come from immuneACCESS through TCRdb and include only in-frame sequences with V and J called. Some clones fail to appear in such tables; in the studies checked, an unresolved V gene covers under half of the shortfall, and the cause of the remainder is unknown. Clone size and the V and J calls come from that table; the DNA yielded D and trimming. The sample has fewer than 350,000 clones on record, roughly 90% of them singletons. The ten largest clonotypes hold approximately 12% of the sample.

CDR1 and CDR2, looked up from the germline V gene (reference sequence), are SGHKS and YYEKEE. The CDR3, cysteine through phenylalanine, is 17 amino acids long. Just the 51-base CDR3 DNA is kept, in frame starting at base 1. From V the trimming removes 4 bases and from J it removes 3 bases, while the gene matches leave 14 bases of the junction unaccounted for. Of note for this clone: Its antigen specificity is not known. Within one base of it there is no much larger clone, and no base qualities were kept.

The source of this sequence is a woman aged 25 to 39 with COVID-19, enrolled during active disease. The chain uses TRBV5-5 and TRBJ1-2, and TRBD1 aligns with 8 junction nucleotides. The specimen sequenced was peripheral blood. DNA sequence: TGTGCCAGCAGCGGATTAATCGGCGGACAGGGTGACTATGGCTACACCTTC. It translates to CASSGLIGGQGDYGYTF.